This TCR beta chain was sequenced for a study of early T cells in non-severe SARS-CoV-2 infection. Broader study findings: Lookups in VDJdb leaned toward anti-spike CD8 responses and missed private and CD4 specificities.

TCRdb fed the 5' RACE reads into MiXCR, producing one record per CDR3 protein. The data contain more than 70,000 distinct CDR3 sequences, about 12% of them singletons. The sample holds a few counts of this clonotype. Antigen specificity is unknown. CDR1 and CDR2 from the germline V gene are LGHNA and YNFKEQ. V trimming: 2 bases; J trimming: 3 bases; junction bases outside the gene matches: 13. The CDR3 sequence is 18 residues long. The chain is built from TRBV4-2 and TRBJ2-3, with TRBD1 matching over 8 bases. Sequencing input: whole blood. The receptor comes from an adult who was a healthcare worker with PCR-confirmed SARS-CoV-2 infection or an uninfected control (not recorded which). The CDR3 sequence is CASSQTGTGRLGTDTQYF. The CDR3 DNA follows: TGTGCCAGCAGCCAAACTGGGACAGGCCGTCTCGGGACAGATACGCAGTATTTT.